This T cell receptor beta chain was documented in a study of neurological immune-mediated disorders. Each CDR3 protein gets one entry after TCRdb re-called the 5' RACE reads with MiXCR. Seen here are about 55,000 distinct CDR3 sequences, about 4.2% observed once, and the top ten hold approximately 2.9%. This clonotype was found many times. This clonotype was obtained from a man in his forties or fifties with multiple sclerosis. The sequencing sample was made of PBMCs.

The CDR3 coding sequence is TGTGCCAGCAGAACTAGGGTTCACGGGGAGCTGTTTTTT. Translation gives CASRTRVHGELFF. The rearrangement links TRBV28 to TRBJ2-2, with D possibly being TRBD2 (5 bases). The ends were cut back, 6 bases at V and 7 bases at J, with 12 bases in the middle. This CDR3 comprises 13 residues. Germline V gene sequence: CDR1 MDHEN, CDR2 SYDVKM.